A single sample is the source of the 26 T cell receptor beta chains below, sequenced in a study of T cells after yellow fever vaccination. TCRdb re-called the 5' RACE reads with MiXCR, one entry per CDR3 protein. The sample contains roughly 500,000 distinct CDR3 sequences, about 19% of which appear only once. The specimen was PBMCs, collected 15 days after the yellow fever booster vaccination. The receptors come from a man aged 25-40 years who received the YFV17D yellow fever vaccine.

This clonotype was seen only a few times. The chain couples TRBV7-9 to TRBJ2-7, with 9 bases fitting TRBD2. CDR3 size: 13 residues. The germline gives CDR1 SEHNR, CDR2 FQNEAQ (reference sequence). V gave up 3 bases and J gave up 5 bases; unmatched junction bases: 2. CDR3 protein: CASSFRLADEQYF. Here the CDR3 DNA reads TGTGCCAGCAGCTTCAGACTAGCGGACGAGCAGTACTTC.

The chain recombines TRBV6-1 with TRBJ2-1, with 13 bases that match TRBD2. The germline V gene has CDR1 MNHNS and CDR2 SASEGT. There are 16 residues in the CDR3. V lost 7 bases to trimming and J lost 6 bases; unmatched junction nucleotides: 9. CDR3 in DNA: TGTGCCAGCAAAGTGAAGGGACTAGCGGGGATCAATGAGCAGTTCTTC. This codes for CASKVKGLAGINEQFF.

This rearrangement joins TRBV19 to TRBJ2-2; 7 nucleotides agree with TRBD1. The trim removed 7 bases at V and 7 bases at J, leaving 6 bases unmatched. Germline V gene lookup returns CDR1 LNHDA and CDR2 SQIVND (reference sequence). The CDR3 covers 13 residues. DNA for the CDR3: TGTGCCAGTAAGAGGGGGCATGGCGGGGAGCTGTTTTTT. Protein: CASKRGHGGELFF.

Ten or more counts support this clonotype. The chain uses TRBV20-1 and TRBJ2-7; possible D gene TRBD1, 6 bases. Trimming shortened V by 5 bases and J by 1 base, and 12 bases separated the two germline ends. This CDR3 spans 13 amino acids. Per germline, CDR1 DFQATT and CDR2 SNEGSKA (reference sequence). CDR3 DNA: TGCAGTGCTCCGGTCAGGGGATCCTACGAGCAGTACTTC. It codes for CSAPVRGSYEQYF.

V is TRBV4-2 and J is TRBJ2-7; 9 nucleotides align to TRBD2. The germline gives CDR1 LGHNA, CDR2 YNFKEQ. The CDR3 runs to 18 residues. V lost 0 bases to trimming and J lost 0 bases; unmatched junction nucleotides: 9. The CDR3 protein is CASSQEDWLAGPSYEQYF. The CDR3 nucleotides read TGTGCCAGCAGCCAAGAGGATTGGCTAGCGGGACCCTCCTACGAGCAGTACTTC.

This clonotype was picked up a small number of times. The chain employs TRBV29-1 and TRBJ2-1, with 16 positions matching TRBD2. Unmatched junction bases numbered 7, after V lost 7 bases and J lost 7 bases. CDR1 and CDR2 from the germline V gene are SQVTM and ANQGSEA. This CDR3 spans 15 amino acids. CDR3 residues: CSASGTSGRDNEQFF. The DNA for the CDR3 is TGCAGCGCCTCGGGGACTAGCGGGAGGGATAATGAGCAGTTCTTC.

The rearrangement uses TRBV12-3 or TRBV12-4 and TRBJ1-5; 8 bases agree with TRBD1. The CDR3 spans 17 residues. The J segment lost 2 bases and the V segment lost 5 bases, leaving 11 bases of the junction unmatched. Here the CDR3 reads CASSPGQGDWGNQPQHF. The CDR3 nucleotides are TGTGCCAGCAGTCCAGGACAGGGTGATTGGGGCAATCAGCCCCAGCATTTT.

This rearrangement joins TRBV20-1 to TRBJ1-5; possible D gene TRBD1, 5 bases. Germline CDR1 DFQATT, CDR2 SNEGSKA (reference sequence). Between the trimmed V and J ends, which lost 1 base and 3 bases, there was a span of 7 bases. The CDR3 length is 13 residues. The CDR3: CSARGGNNQPQHF. CDR3 nucleotide sequence: TGCAGTGCTAGAGGGGGCAACAATCAGCCCCAGCATTTT.

A few counts support this clonotype. The CDR3, as DNA: TGCAGCGCGAGGGCCGCGCGGGAGAGGTCCACAGATACGCAGTATTTT. This gives the protein CSARAARERSTDTQYF. V and J are TRBV29-1 and TRBJ2-3, with 7 bases fitting TRBD2. J was trimmed by 2 bases and V by 7 bases; bases with no gene match: 15. The CDR3 is 16 residues long. Per germline, CDR1 SQVTM and CDR2 ANQGSEA.

This clonotype was observed at least ten times. CDR3 sequence (DNA): TGTGCCAGCACCCAGGCAGGGTTCAATAACTATGGCTACACCTTC. Protein sequence: CASTQAGFNNYGYTF. The chain uses TRBV12-3 or TRBV12-4 and TRBJ1-2; D may be TRBD1 (5 bases). Trimming stripped 7 bases from V and 1 base from J, with 16 bases between. This CDR3 has 15 residues.

The rearrangement joins TRBV20-1 to TRBJ2-1; possibly TRBD1 for D (6 bases). Between the trimmed V and J ends, which lost 3 bases and 8 bases, there was a span of 11 bases. This CDR3 spans 12 amino acids. Germline V CDR1 and CDR2: DFQATT, SNEGSKA (reference sequence). The CDR3 DNA sequence: TGCAGTGCTAGTTCAGGGGCGCATGAGCAGTTCTTC. Translating it yields CSASSGAHEQFF.

The rearrangement joins TRBV14 to TRBJ2-3, with 8 nucleotides matching TRBD1. Germline CDR1 reads SGHDN; CDR2 reads FVKESK. The J segment lost 6 bases and the V segment lost 3 bases, leaving 8 bases of the junction unmatched. This CDR3 comprises 15 residues. The CDR3, as DNA: TGTGCCAGCAGCCAGCTGACAGGGGAGTGGGATACGCAGTATTTT. Translating gives CASSQLTGEWDTQYF.

The rearrangement joins TRBV20-1 to TRBJ2-7; D gene unclear. CDR1 is DFQATT and CDR2 is SNEGSKA in the germline V gene (reference sequence). V was clipped by 3 bases and J by 4 bases, with 10 bases between them. The CDR3 spans 12 residues. The CDR3 spells CSASRIPYEQYF. Written as DNA, the CDR3 is TGCAGTGCTAGTCGCATACCATACGAGCAGTACTTC.

V gene TRBV3-1 combines with J gene TRBJ2-3; no clear D gene. Deletions cut 0 bases from V and 8 bases from J, with 12 bases between. The CDR3 is 14 residues long. Germline V gives CDR1 LGHDT, CDR2 YNNKEL (reference sequence). DNA for the CDR3: TGTGCCAGCAGCCAAGATCTCCTATCGGGTACGCAGTATTTT. It is translated as CASSQDLLSGTQYF.

The chain carries TRBV30 and TRBJ2-7; 7 positions agree with TRBD1. Germline V lookup: CDR1 GTSNPN, CDR2 SVGIG (reference sequence). The CDR3 extends over 12 amino acids. V gave up 0 bases and J gave up 6 bases; unmatched junction bases: 2. The CDR3 nucleotides are TGTGCCTGGAGTGTCAGGGGGATCGAGCAGTACTTC. Translating gives CAWSVRGIEQYF.

This sequence joins TRBV9 and TRBJ2-1; the match to TRBD2 covers 7 bases. Germline V CDR1 and CDR2: SGDLS, YYNGEE. This CDR3 region has 16 residues. The ends lost 0 bases at V and 3 bases at J; junction bases unmatched: 6. The CDR3 nucleotides are TGTGCCAGCAGCGTAGACCGGCGGGAGCGCTACAATGAGCAGTTCTTC. It translates to CASSVDRRERYNEQFF.

This clonotype was seen a handful of times. The chain couples TRBV28 to TRBJ2-3; TRBD2 matches 10 bases. The CDR3 covers 15 residues. After removal of 8 bases from V and 5 bases from J, the junction contained 10 bases not matched to a gene. CDR1 MDHEN and CDR2 SYDVKM come from the germline V gene. Here the CDR3 reads CASHLTGTSEDTQYF. Written as DNA, the CDR3 is TGTGCCAGCCACTTAACCGGGACTAGCGAAGATACGCAGTATTTT.

Only a few counts were recorded for this clonotype. The rearrangement uses TRBV3-1 and TRBJ2-2, with D hard to call. Trimming removed 1 base at V and 1 base at J, with 7 bases between. This CDR3 is 15 amino acids long. Per germline, CDR1 LGHDT and CDR2 YNNKEL (reference sequence). The CDR3, as DNA: TGTGCCAGCAGCCAAGGGCAGAAGAACACCGGGGAGCTGTTTTTT. Residues: CASSQGQKNTGELFF.

V and J are TRBV9 and TRBJ2-3; TRBD2 is a possible D gene (7 bases). V lost 3 bases, J lost 1 base, and 18 bases lay in between. In germline, CDR1 is SGDLS, CDR2 YYNGEE. This CDR3 has 17 residues. CDR3 sequence: CASSDRGGRGRTDTQYF. The CDR3 nucleotides are TGTGCCAGCAGCGATAGGGGGGGAAGAGGACGCACAGATACGCAGTATTTT.

In this sample, this clonotype turned up a few times. The chain couples TRBV7-8 to TRBJ2-2, with D unresolved. V lost 3 bases and J 8 bases, leaving 10 bases between the germline ends. CDR1 is SGHVS, CDR2 FQNEAQ, per germline. The length of the CDR3 is 13 residues. The CDR3 DNA follows: TGTGCCAGCAGCTTTCTAAGGTCTGGGGAGCTGTTTTTT. As protein: CASSFLRSGELFF. The variable domain in full, with the rest retrieved from reference TRBV7-8 and TRBJ2-2, is GAGVSQSPRYKVAKRGQDVALRCDPISGHVSLFWYQQALGQGPEFLTYFQNEAQLDKSGLPSDRFFAERPEGSVSTLKIQRTQQEDSAVYLCASSFLRSGELFFGEGSRLTVL.

The chain recombines TRBV6-2 or TRBV6-3 with TRBJ2-5, with D possibly being TRBD2 (6 bases). Trimming left V 3 bases short and J 3 bases short, with 23 bases between. There are 18 residues in the CDR3. CDR1 and CDR2 from the germline V gene are MNHEY and SVGEGT. The CDR3 DNA is TGTGCCAGCAGTTATTTGCGTTTGGGTGCCGGGGGTGAAGAGACCCAGTACTTC. It is translated as CASSYLRLGAGGEETQYF.

The chain recombines TRBV7-2 with TRBJ2-3; 7 bases fit TRBD2. This CDR3 region has 15 residues. CDR1 and CDR2 from the germline V gene are SGHTA and FQGNSA. Trimming removed 1 base from V and 6 bases from J; junction bases left unmatched: 7. The CDR3 region is CASSLENRAGDTQYF. The CDR3 DNA is TGTGCCAGCAGCTTAGAGAATCGAGCGGGGGATACGCAGTATTTT.

The genes are TRBV27 and TRBJ2-3; 9 bases map to TRBD1. This CDR3 spans 14 amino acids. With V trimmed by 8 bases and J by 7 bases, 10 bases remained unmatched. CDR1 is MNHEY and CDR2 is SMNVEV in the germline V gene (reference sequence). CDR3 DNA: TGTGCCAGCCTCGGACAGGGGAGAGGCTATACGCAGTATTTT. It translates to CASLGQGRGYTQYF.

The sample holds a few counts of this clonotype. The chain has TRBV24-1 and TRBJ2-3, with TRBD2 as a possible D gene (5 bases). The CDR3 is 15 amino acids. CDR1 and CDR2 from the germline V gene are KGHDR and SFDVKD. V was cut by 2 bases and J by 8 bases, with 16 bases left in between. The chain's CDR3 is CATSDYVRERGTQYF. Written as DNA, the CDR3 is TGTGCCACCAGTGATTACGTTCGGGAACGAGGTACGCAGTATTTT.

The chain is built from TRBV29-1 and TRBJ2-4, with a weak D call TRBD1 (6 bases). The CDR3 sequence is 13 residues long. CDR1 and CDR2 from the germline V gene are SQVTM and ANQGSEA. Trimming took off 3 bases at V and 8 bases at J, with 14 bases between the two ends. The CDR3 DNA is TGCAGCGTTGACAGGGGAACACGGGACATTCAGTACTTC. This codes for CSVDRGTRDIQYF.

The chain couples TRBV20-1 to TRBJ2-1, with 12 positions matching TRBD2. The V segment lost 6 bases and the J segment 5 bases; nucleotides outside the gene matches: 5. Germline CDR1 and CDR2: DFQATT and SNEGSKA (reference sequence). This CDR3 is built from 14 residues. DNA of the CDR3: TGCAGTGCCCCCCGGACTAGCGGGAACAATGAGCAGTTCTTC. It specifies CSAPRTSGNNEQFF.